In its sample, the clone carrying this T cell receptor beta chain was seen once. Its antigen is not known. The table came from immunoSEQ multiplex PCR; TCRdb's copy has only in-frame clones and leaves some out. The repertoire holds about 89,000 clones, with 70% to 85% as singletons. This record belongs to a study of cytotoxic CD8 clonotypes in ibrutinib-treated CLL. On the study more broadly: Patients gave response samples after a median around 11 months of treatment, range 6 to 36.

Trimming pared 0 bases from V and 4 bases from J, leaving 15 bases between. Germline lookup yields CDR1 SGHNT and CDR2 YYREEE (reference sequence). There are 16 residues in the CDR3. Points from the study as a whole: Clonality was higher at ibrutinib response and returned toward baseline at progression. Clonality correlated strongly with circulating CD8+ T cells and exceeded age-matched healthy donors at baseline.

This specimen consisted of PBMCs, obtained after 12 months of ibrutinib treatment. The chain employs TRBV5-4 and TRBJ2-3, with D possibly called TRBD1 or TRBD2 (5 bases each). The clonotype was recovered from a human donor with chronic lymphocytic leukemia. CDR3: CASSLARGTSADTQYF. The CDR3 DNA is TGTGCCAGCAGCTTGGCCCGTGGGACGAGCGCAGATACGCAGTATTTT. The whole variable domain, filled in from reference TRBV5-4 and TRBJ2-3, reads ETGVTQSPTHLIKTRGQQVTLRCSSQSGHNTVSWYQQALGQGPQFIFQYYREEENGRGNFPPRFSGLQFPNYSSELNVNALELDDSALYLCASSLARGTSADTQYFGPGTRLTVL.